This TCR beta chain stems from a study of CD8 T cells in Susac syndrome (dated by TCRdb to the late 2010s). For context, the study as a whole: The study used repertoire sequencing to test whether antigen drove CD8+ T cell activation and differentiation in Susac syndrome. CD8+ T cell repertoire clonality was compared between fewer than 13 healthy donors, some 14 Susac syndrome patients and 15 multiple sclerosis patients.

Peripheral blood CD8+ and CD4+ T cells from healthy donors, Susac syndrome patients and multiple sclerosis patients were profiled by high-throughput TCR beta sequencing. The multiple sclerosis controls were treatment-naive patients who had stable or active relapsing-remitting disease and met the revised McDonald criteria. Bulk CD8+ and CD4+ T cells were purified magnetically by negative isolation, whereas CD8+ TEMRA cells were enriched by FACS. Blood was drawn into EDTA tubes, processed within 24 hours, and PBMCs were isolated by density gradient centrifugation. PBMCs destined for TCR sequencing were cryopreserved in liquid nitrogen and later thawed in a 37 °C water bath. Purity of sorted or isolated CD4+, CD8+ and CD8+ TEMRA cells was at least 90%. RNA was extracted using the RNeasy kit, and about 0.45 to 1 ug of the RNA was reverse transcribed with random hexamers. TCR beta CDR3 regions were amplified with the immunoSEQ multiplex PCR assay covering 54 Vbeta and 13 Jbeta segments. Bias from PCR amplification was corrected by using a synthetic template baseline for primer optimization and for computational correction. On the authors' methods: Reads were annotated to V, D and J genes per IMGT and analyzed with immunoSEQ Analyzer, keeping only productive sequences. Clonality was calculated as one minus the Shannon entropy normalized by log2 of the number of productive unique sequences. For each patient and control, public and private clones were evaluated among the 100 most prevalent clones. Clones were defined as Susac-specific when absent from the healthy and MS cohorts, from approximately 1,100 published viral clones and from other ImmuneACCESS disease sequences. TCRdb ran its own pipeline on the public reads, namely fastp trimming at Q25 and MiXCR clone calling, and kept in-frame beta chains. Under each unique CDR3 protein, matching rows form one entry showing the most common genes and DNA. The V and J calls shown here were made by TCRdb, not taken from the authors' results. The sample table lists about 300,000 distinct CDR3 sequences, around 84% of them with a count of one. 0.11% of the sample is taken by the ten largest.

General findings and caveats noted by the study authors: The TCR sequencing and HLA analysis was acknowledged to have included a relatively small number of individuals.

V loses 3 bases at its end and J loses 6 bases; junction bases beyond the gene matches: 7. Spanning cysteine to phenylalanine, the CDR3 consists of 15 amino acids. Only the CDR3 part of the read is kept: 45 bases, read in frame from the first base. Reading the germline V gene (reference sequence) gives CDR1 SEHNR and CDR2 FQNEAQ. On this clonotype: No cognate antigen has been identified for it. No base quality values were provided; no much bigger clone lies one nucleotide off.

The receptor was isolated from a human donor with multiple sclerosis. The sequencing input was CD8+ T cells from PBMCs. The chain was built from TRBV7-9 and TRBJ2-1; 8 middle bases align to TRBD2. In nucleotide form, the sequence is TGTGCCAGCAGCTTTGAGACTAGCGAATTCAATGAGCAGTTCTTC. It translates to CASSFETSEFNEQFF.